These 11 T cell receptor beta chains were sequenced from one sample in a study of T cells in Graves' hyperthyroidism and ophthalmopathy. Researchers took RNA transcripts and amplified the TCR beta CDR3 regions from them. In the first-round RT-PCR of the TCR CDR3, the HTBI primer set was used. In TCRdb, the multiplex PCR reads were re-called with MiXCR into one record per CDR3 protein. The sample contains hundreds of thousands of distinct CDR3 sequences, nearly 45% of which appear only once. Sequencing input: peripheral blood or thyroid tissue (not recorded which). These receptor sequences come from an adult man with Graves' disease, either hyperthyroidism or ophthalmopathy (not recorded which).

This chain joins TRBV4-2 and TRBJ1-5; D uncertain. Germline V gene lookup returns CDR1 LGHNA and CDR2 YNFKEQ. This CDR3 comprises 15 residues. With 4 bases removed from V and 1 base from J, the gap between germline ends came to 11 bases. For the CDR3, the DNA is TGTGCCAGCAGCCCGCGGGCAGGAAGCAATCAGCCCCAGCATTTT. It is translated as CASSPRAGSNQPQHF.

This clonotype occurred a few times. The chain is built from TRBV6-5 and TRBJ1-2, with 7 bases identical to TRBD1. With 6 bases clipped from V and 6 bases from J, the junction kept 7 bases outside the gene matches. The CDR3 contains 13 residues. Germline V CDR1 and CDR2: MNHEY, SVGAGI. The CDR3 is CASSIDRVNGYTF. CDR3 in DNA: TGTGCCAGCAGCATTGACAGGGTAAATGGCTACACCTTC.

The gene calls are TRBV2 and TRBJ2-7, with a tentative D call TRBD1 (6 bases). Germline V gene lookup returns CDR1 SNHLY and CDR2 FYNNEI. The CDR3 totals 15 residues. Trimming took 1 base from V and 7 from J, leaving 17 bases between them. CDR3 residues: CASSEGRGLDGEQYF. The DNA of the CDR3 is TGTGCCAGCAGTGAAGGCAGGGGATTGGATGGGGAGCAGTACTTC.

The rearrangement links TRBV7-3 to TRBJ2-5, with D tentatively TRBD1 (6 bases). CDR1 and CDR2 (germline): SGHTA, FQGTGA. The CDR3 spans 15 residues. Trimming took 5 bases from V and 2 from J, leaving 15 bases between them. For the CDR3, the DNA is TGTGCCAGCAGCCCTGAATGGGGGCCTCAAGAGACCCAGTACTTC. This codes for CASSPEWGPQETQYF.

Comment on this clonotype: Germline is not matched at one junction end, which may reflect a read error. V usage is TRBV24-1 and J usage is TRBJ2-6, with D maybe TRBD1 (6 bases). The CDR3 sequence is 12 residues long. Germline assignment: CDR1 KGHDR and CDR2 SFDVKD. The CDR3 DNA is TGTGCCACCAGTGACAGGGGTCGTACTGAAGCTTTC. Its protein product is CATSDRGRTEAF.

In this sample, this clonotype turned up many times. The chain uses TRBV10-2 and TRBJ1-1; tentative D call: TRBD1 (5 bases). CDR1 WSHSY and CDR2 SAAADI come from the germline V gene. This CDR3 has 12 amino acids. Deletions cut 6 bases from V and 8 bases from J, with 13 bases between. The CDR3 sequence: CASSKGDAEAFF. In DNA form, the CDR3 reads TGCGCCAGCAGCAAAGGGGACGCGGAAGCTTTCTTT.

Only one count was recorded for this clonotype. The V call is TRBV29-1, the J call TRBJ2-5; D call uncertain. This CDR3 comprises 12 residues. Germline loops: CDR1 SQVTM, CDR2 ANQGSEA. The CDR3 sequence: CSATSPGETQYF. The DNA of the CDR3 is TGCAGTGCCACCAGCCCCGGTGAGACCCAGTACTTC.

In this sample, this clonotype turned up many times. The genes are TRBV7-2 and TRBJ1-3; 8 bases are shared with TRBD1. This CDR3 region has 18 residues. V lost 6 bases to trimming and J lost 0 bases; unmatched junction nucleotides: 13. Germline V gives CDR1 SGHTA, CDR2 FQGNSA. The CDR3 DNA reads TGTGCCAGCAGAAAAAACCCAGGGGGCTTCGGCTCTGGAAACACCATATATTTT. Translation: CASRKNPGGFGSGNTIYF. Together with reference TRBV7-2 and TRBJ1-3, the CDR3 gives the full variable domain: GAGVSQSPSNKVTEKGKDVELRCDPISGHTALYWYRQSLGQGLEFLIYFQGNSAPDKSGLPSDRFSAERTGGSVSTLTIQRTQQEDSAVYLCASRKNPGGFGSGNTIYFGEGSWLTVV.

The V call is TRBV10-2, the J call TRBJ2-5, with unresolved D. Trimming shortened V by 8 bases and J by 5 bases, and 3 bases separated the two germline ends. From germline, CDR1 is WSHSY and CDR2 SAAADI. This CDR3 is built from 9 residues. The CDR3 sequence is CASVETQYF. The CDR3 DNA reads TGCGCCAGCGTGGAGACCCAGTACTTC.

The V call is TRBV10-3, the J call TRBJ1-6, with 8 bases lining up with TRBD1. The germline V gene encodes CDR1 ENHRY and CDR2 SYGVKD. This CDR3 is built from 14 residues. CDR3 amino acids: CAGMDRVVDSPLHF. DNA of the CDR3: TGTGCGGGAATGGACAGGGTAGTAGATTCACCCCTCCACTTT.

The V gene is TRBV4-1, the J gene TRBJ2-5; unclear D gene. The CDR3 loop spans 13 amino acids. Trimming stripped 1 base from V and 5 bases from J, with 8 bases between. From germline, CDR1 is MGHRA and CDR2 YSYEKL. CDR3 amino acids: CASSQALSETQYF. The CDR3 DNA follows: TGCGCCAGCAGCCAAGCCTTAAGCGAGACCCAGTACTTC.